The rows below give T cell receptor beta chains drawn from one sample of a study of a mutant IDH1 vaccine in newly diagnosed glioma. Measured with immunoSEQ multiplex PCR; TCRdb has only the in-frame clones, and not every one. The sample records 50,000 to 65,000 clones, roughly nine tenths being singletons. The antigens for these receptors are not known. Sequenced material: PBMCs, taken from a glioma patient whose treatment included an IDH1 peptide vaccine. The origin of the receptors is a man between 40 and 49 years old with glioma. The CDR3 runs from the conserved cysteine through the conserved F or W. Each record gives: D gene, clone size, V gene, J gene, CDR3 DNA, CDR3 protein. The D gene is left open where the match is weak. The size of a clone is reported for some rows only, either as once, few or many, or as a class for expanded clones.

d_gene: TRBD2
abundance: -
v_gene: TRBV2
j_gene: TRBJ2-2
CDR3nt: TGTGCCAGCAGTGAATTTGGGCTAGCGGAAAACACCGGGGAGCTGTTTTTT
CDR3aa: CASSEFGLAENTGELFF

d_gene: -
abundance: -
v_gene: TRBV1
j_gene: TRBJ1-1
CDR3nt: TGCACCAGCAGCCAAGAGGGTGTGGACAGGGGGAGAGGGACTGAAGCTTTCTTT
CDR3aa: CTSSQEGVDRGRGTEAFF

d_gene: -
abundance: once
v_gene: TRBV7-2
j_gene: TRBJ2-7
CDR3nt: TGTGCCAGCAGCATCTATGGGGGGTTGGGCTACGAGCAGTACTTC
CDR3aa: CASSIYGGLGYEQYF

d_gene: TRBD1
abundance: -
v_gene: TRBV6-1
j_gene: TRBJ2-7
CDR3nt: TGTGCCAGCAGTTTTCGACAGGGCGGCGAGCAGTACTTC
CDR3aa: CASSFRQGGEQYF

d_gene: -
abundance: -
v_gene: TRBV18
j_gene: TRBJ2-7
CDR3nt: TGTGCCAGCTCACCCACGGTGAGCTCCTACGAGCAGTACTTC
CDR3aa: CASSPTVSSYEQYF

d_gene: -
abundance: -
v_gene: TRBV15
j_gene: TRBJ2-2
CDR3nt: TGTGCCACCAGCAGGGCAGGGTCCACCGGGGAGCTGTTTTTT
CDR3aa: CATSRAGSTGELFF

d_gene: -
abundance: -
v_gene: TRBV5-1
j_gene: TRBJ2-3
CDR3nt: TGCGCCAGCAGCCAAAGACTAGGAGGTACAGATACGCAGTATTTT
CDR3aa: CASSQRLGGTDTQYF

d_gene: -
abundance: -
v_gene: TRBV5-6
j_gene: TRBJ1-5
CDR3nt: TGTGCCAGCAGCTTGGCGGGGAACGGGCAGCCCCAGCATTTT
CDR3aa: CASSLAGNGQPQHF

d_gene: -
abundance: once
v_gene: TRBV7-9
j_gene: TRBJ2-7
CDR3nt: TGTGCCACGGACCGGGGAAGCTCCTACGAGCAGTACTTC
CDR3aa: CATDRGSSYEQYF

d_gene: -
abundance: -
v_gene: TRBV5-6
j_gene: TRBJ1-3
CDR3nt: TGTGCCAGCAGCCGAGAGCACTCTGGAAACACCATATATTTT
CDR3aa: CASSREHSGNTIYF

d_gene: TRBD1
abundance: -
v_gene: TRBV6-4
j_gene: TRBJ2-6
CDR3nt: TGTGCCAGCAGTACGGACAGGGTAACGAGAGGCTCTGGGGCCAACGTCCTGACTTTC
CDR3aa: CASSTDRVTRGSGANVLTF

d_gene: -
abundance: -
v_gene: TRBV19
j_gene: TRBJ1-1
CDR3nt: TGTGCCAGTAGCCATGGGACCAGTAGAATTGACACTGAAGCTTTCTTT
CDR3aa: CASSHGTSRIDTEAFF

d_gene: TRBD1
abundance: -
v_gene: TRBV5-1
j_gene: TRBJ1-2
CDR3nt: TGCGCCAGCAGCGCCCGGGACAGGGACCGTAACTATGGCTACACCTTC
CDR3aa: CASSARDRDRNYGYTF

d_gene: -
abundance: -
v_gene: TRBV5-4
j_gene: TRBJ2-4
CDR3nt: TGTGCCAGCAGCCCTGGGGGAAGGGGGAGGGAAAACATTCAGTACTTC
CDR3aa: CASSPGGRGRENIQYF

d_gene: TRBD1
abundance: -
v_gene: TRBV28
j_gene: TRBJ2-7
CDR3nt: TGTGCCAGCCATCAGGGGGCCTACGAGCAGTACTTC
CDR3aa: CASHQGAYEQYF

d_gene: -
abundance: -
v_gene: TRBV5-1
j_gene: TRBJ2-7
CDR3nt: TGCGCCAGCAGCTTGGCCGTGGCCTACGAGCAGTACTTC
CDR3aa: CASSLAVAYEQYF

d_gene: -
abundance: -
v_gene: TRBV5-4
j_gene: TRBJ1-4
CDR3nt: TGTGCCAGCCGGCAGGCGGGGGGTAATGAAAAACTGTTTTTT
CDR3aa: CASRQAGGNEKLFF

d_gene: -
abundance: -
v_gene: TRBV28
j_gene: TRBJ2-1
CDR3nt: TGTGCCAGCAACTCGCTGAGCCAGGTCAGTTCCTACAATGAGCAGTTCTTC
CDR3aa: CASNSLSQVSSYNEQFF

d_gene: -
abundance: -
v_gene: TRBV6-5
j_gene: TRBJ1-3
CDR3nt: TGTGCCAGCAGTTACAGGGGGAGAGATGGAAACACCATATATTTT
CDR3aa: CASSYRGRDGNTIYF

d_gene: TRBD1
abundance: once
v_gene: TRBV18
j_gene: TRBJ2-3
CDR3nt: TGTGCCAGCTCACCACCGACAGGGCCAGATACGCAGTATTTT
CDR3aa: CASSPPTGPDTQYF

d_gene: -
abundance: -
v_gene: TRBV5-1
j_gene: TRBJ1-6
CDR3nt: TGCGCCAGCAGACAGCTTAATTCACCCCTCCACTTT
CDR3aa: CASRQLNSPLHF

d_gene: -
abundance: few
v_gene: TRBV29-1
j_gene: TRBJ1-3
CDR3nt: TGCAGCGTTGAACCTTCCTCTGGAAACACCATATATTTT
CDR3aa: CSVEPSSGNTIYF

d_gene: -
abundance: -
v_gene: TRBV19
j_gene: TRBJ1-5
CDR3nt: TGTGCCAGTAGTATATCGGGGTACGGCAATCAGCCCCAGCATTTT
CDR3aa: CASSISGYGNQPQHF

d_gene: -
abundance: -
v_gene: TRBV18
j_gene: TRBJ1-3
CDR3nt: TGTGCCAGCTCACCACCGGGGGCTACCTCTGGAAACACCATATATTTT
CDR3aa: CASSPPGATSGNTIYF

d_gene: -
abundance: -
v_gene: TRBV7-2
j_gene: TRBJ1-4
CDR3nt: TGTGCCAGCAGCTTATTCAGGGGTGAAAAACTGTTTTTT
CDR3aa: CASSLFRGEKLFF

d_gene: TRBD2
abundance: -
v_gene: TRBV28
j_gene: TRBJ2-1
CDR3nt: TGTGCCAGCAGTTTTGGACTAGCGGGAGGGAGCTCCTACAATGAGCAGTTCTTC
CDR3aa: CASSFGLAGGSSYNEQFF

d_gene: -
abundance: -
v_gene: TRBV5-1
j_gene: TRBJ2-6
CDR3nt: TGCGCCAGCAGCTTAGGGGGAAGCGGGGCCAACGTCCTGACTTTC
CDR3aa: CASSLGGSGANVLTF

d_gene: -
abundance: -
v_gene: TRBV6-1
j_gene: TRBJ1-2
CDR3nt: TGTGCCAGCACCAAGGGGCGGGGAAACTATGGCTACACCTTC
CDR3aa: CASTKGRGNYGYTF

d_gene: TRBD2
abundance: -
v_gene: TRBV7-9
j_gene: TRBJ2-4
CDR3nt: TGTGCCAGCAGCCCCGGGATAGCGGGATGGGAAGCCAAAAACATTCAGTACTTC
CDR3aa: CASSPGIAGWEAKNIQYF

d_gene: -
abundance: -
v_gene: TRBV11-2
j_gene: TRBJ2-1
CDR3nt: TGTGCCAGCAGCTCGACTCTTGAGCAGTTCTTC
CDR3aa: CASSSTLEQFF

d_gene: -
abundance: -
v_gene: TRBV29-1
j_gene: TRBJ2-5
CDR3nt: TGCAGCGCTAATAGGGAGACCCAGTACTTC
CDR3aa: CSANRETQYF

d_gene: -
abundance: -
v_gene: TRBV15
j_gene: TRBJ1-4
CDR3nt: TGTGCCACCAGCCCCCAGCCGGGGGGGAGGACTAATGAAAAACTGTTTTTT
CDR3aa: CATSPQPGGRTNEKLFF

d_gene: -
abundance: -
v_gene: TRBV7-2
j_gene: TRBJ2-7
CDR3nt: TGTGCCAGCAGCTTCAACAGGGATACCTACGAGCAGTACTTC
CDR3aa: CASSFNRDTYEQYF

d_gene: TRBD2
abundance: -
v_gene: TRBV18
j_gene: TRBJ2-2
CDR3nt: TGTGCCAGCTCACCACTTAATCGACTAGCACCTACCGGGGAGCTGTTTTTT
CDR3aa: CASSPLNRLAPTGELFF

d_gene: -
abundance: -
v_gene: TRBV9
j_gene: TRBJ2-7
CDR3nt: TGTGCCAGCAGCGTAGTGGCAGGAGGCGAGCAGTACTTC
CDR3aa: CASSVVAGGEQYF

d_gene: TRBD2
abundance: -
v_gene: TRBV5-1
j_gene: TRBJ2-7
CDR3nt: TGCGCCAGCAGCTTCCGGACTAGCGGGGAAAGCTCCTACGAGCAGTACTTC
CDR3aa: CASSFRTSGESSYEQYF

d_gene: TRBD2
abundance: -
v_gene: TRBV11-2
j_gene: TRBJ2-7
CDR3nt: TGTGCCAGCAGCTTCAAGGGACTAGCGGTTTACGAGCAGTACTTC
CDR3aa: CASSFKGLAVYEQYF

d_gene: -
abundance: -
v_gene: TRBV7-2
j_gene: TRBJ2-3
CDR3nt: TGTGCCAGCAGCTTATGGGGGAGCCGTACAGATACGCAGTATTTT
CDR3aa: CASSLWGSRTDTQYF

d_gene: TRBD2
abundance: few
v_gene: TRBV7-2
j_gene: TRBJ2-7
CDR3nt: TGTGCCAGCAGCGCGACTAGCGGGAGTCAATTCGTCTACGAGCAGTACTTC
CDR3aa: CASSATSGSQFVYEQYF

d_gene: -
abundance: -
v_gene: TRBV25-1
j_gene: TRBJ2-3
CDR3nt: TGTGCCAGCAGTCTTACAGGGTCGGATACGCAGTATTTT
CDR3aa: CASSLTGSDTQYF

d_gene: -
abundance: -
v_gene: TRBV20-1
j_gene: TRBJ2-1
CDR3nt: TGCAGTGCTAGTACGCCGAATGAGCAGTTCTTC
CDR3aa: CSASTPNEQFF

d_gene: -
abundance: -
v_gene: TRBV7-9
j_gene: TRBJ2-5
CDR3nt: TGTGCCAGTCTCGGGCCACAAGAGACCCAGTACTTC
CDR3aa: CASLGPQETQYF

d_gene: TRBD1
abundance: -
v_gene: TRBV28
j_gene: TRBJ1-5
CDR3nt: TGTGCCAGCAGGACGGGGGGGACAGGGTTATTTCATTTT
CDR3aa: CASRTGGTGLFHF

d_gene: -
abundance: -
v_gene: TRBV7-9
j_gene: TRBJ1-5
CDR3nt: TGTGCCAGCAGCTCCCTGGAGGGGCAGCCCCAGCATTTT
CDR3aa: CASSSLEGQPQHF

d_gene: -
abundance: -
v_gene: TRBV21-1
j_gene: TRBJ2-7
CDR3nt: TGTGCCAGCAGCAAAATGGGGTTGGGCTACGAGCAGTACTTC
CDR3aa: CASSKMGLGYEQYF

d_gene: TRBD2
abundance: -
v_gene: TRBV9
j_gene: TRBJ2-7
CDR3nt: TGTGCCAGCAGCGTACTAGCGGGGCGCGACTACGAGCAGTACTTC
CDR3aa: CASSVLAGRDYEQYF

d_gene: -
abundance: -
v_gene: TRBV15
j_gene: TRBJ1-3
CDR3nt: TGTGCCACCAGCAGAGAGGGTCCAGGGTCTGGAAACACCATATATTTT
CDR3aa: CATSREGPGSGNTIYF

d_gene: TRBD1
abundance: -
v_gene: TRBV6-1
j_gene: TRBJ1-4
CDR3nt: TGTGCCAGCAGTACTAGGGACAGTTCAAGAAAACTGTTTTTT
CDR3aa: CASSTRDSSRKLFF

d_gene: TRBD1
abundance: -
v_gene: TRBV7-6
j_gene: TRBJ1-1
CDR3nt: TGTGCCAGCAGCGATGCCGGGACAGGGATGAACACTGAAGCTTTCTTT
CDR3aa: CASSDAGTGMNTEAFF

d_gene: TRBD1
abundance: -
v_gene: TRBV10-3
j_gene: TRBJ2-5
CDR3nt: TGTGCCATGTCAAAAGGGGGCAAAGAGACCCAGTACTTC
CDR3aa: CAMSKGGKETQYF

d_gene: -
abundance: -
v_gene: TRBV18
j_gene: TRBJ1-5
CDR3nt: TGTGCCAGCTCACCACCAGGAGGCAATCAGCCCCAGCATTTT
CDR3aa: CASSPPGGNQPQHF

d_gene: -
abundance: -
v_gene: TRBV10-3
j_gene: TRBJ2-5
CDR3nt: TGTGCCATCAGTGCAAGACGGGGAAACGTAAAGACCCAGTACTTC
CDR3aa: CAISARRGNVKTQYF

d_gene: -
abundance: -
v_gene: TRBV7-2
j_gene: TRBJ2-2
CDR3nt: TGTGCCAGCAGCCCCTCGGGGGAGACCGGGGAGCTGTTTTTT
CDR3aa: CASSPSGETGELFF

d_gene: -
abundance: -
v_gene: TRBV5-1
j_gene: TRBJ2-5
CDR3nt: TGCGCCAGCAGCTTGTATAGGGAGACCCAGTACTTC
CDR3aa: CASSLYRETQYF

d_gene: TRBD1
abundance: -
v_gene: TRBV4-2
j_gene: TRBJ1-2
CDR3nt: TGTGCCAGCAGCCGACAGGGATCGGGAAACTATGGCTACACCTTC
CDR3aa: CASSRQGSGNYGYTF

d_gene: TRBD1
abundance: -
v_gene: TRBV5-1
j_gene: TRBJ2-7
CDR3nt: TGCGCCAGCAGCTTGCAAGGGACAGGGGGCTATTACGAGCAGTACTTC
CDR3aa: CASSLQGTGGYYEQYF